What follows are 9 T cell receptor beta chains derived from one specimen sequenced in a study of somatic mutations in cytotoxic T cells in rheumatoid arthritis. Assay used: immunoSEQ multiplex PCR; TCRdb lists only in-frame clones, some missing. The repertoire consists of around 16,000 clones, with approximately 80% occurring once and the leading ten covering about a sixth. Sequenced material: CD8+ T cells sorted from blood. The origin of the receptors is an adult with rheumatoid arthritis.

In regard to this clone: The junction and the germline gene differ at one end; a read error may be behind it. CDR3 loop: CSVEGGQGDKLFF. The CDR3, as DNA: TGCAGCGTCGAAGGGGGACAGGGCGATAAACTGTTTTTT. The J gene is TRBJ1-4, the V gene TRBV29-1; 9 bases fit TRBD1. Germline assignment: CDR1 SQVTM and CDR2 ANQGSEA. The CDR3 has 13 amino acids.

The chain has TRBV19 and TRBJ2-3, with TRBD2 as a possible D gene (6 bases). The ends were cut back, 7 bases at V and 0 bases at J, with 14 bases in the middle. The CDR3 is 15 amino acids. CDR1 and CDR2 (germline): LNHDA, SQIVND (reference sequence). CDR3 residues: CASNPEGTSTDTQYF. The DNA for the CDR3 is TGTGCCAGTAATCCGGAGGGGACTAGCACAGATACGCAGTATTTT. The whole variable domain, filled in from reference TRBV19 and TRBJ2-3, reads DGGITQSPKYLFRKEGQNVTLSCEQNLNHDAMYWYRQDPGQGLRLIYYSQIVNDFQKGDIAEGYSVSREKKESFPLTVTSAQKNPTAFYLCASNPEGTSTDTQYFGPGTRLTVL.

J is TRBJ2-1 and V is TRBV5-6, with a possible D match to TRBD1 (5 bases). Germline V gene sequence: CDR1 SGHDT, CDR2 YYEEEE. Trimming took off 0 bases at V and 5 bases at J, with 15 bases between the two ends. This CDR3 comprises 16 residues. The CDR3 DNA reads as TGTGCCAGCAGCTTGGCACAGGTCGACCCCAACAATGAGCAGTTCTTC. It specifies CASSLAQVDPNNEQFF.

The chain couples TRBV9 to TRBJ1-2; 7 nucleotides match TRBD1. The CDR3 is made up of 16 amino acids. Germline assignment: CDR1 SGDLS and CDR2 YYNGEE. Trimming took 2 bases from V and 0 from J; bases not matched to a gene: 7. CDR3 residues: CASSVQRDSTNYGYTF. CDR3 DNA: TGTGCCAGCAGCGTTCAACGGGACAGTACTAACTATGGCTACACCTTC.

The chain recombines TRBV5-4 with TRBJ2-7; D is unresolved. V lost 1 base to trimming and J lost 7 bases, with 12 bases between them. The CDR3 has 13 amino acids. Germline V CDR1 and CDR2: SGHNT, YYREEE (reference sequence). CDR3 nucleotide sequence: TGTGCCAGCAGCTTGCTGGGTCCAGATGAGCAGTACTTC. Translation gives CASSLLGPDEQYF. The whole variable domain, remainder taken from reference TRBV5-4 and TRBJ2-7, is ETGVTQSPTHLIKTRGQQVTLRCSSQSGHNTVSWYQQALGQGPQFIFQYYREEENGRGNFPPRFSGLQFPNYSSELNVNALELDDSALYLCASSLLGPDEQYFGPGTRLTVT.

The CDR3 sequence is CASSFPSTGPYGYTF. The CDR3 coding sequence is TGTGCCAGTAGTTTCCCCAGTACAGGGCCCTATGGCTACACCTTC. The J gene is TRBJ1-2, the V gene TRBV19; D is possibly TRBD1 (6 bases). CDR3 length: 15 amino acids. V lost 5 bases, J lost 4 bases, and 17 bases lay in between. CDR1 LNHDA and CDR2 SQIVND come from the germline V gene (reference sequence).

The chain couples TRBV4-1 to TRBJ2-2; D gene ambiguous. Germline CDR1 MGHRA, CDR2 YSYEKL. Between the trimmed V and J ends, which lost 0 bases and 3 bases, there was a span of 5 bases. This CDR3 region has 14 residues. The CDR3 bases are TGCGCCAGCAGCCAAGAAAGGTACACCGGGGAGCTGTTTTTT. Its protein is CASSQERYTGELFF.

The chain has TRBV7-8 and TRBJ1-2; D not certain. V shed 2 bases and J shed 4 bases, with 8 bases lying between them. In germline, CDR1 is SGHVS, CDR2 FQNEAQ. This CDR3 has 13 residues. CDR3 region: CASSLNQFYGYTF. The CDR3 region has the DNA TGTGCCAGCAGCTTAAACCAGTTCTATGGCTACACCTTC. The variable domain in full, with the rest retrieved from reference TRBV7-8 and TRBJ1-2, is GAGVSQSPRYKVAKRGQDVALRCDPISGHVSLFWYQQALGQGPEFLTYFQNEAQLDKSGLPSDRFFAERPEGSVSTLKIQRTQQEDSAVYLCASSLNQFYGYTFGSGTRLTVV.

This clone was seen a few times. The V call is TRBV9, the J call TRBJ1-1; weak D call: TRBD1 (6 bases). Trimming cost V 4 bases and J 1 base, with 14 bases left between them. The CDR3 is 15 amino acids. Germline loops: CDR1 SGDLS, CDR2 YYNGEE. CDR3: CASSQDTGQNTEAFF. The CDR3 DNA reads as TGTGCCAGCAGCCAAGATACGGGACAGAACACTGAAGCTTTCTTT.